The next 16 T cell receptor beta chains were all read from a single sample in a study of beta chain features in type 1 diabetes. The entirety of the isolated RNA underwent reverse transcription, so expressed TCRB transcripts were sequenced. Sequenced by immunoSEQ multiplex PCR; TCRdb stores in-frame clones only, minus some. The sample shows 810,000 or so clones, under 20% of them seen only once. Sequences were obtained from naive CD4+ T cells from blood. These receptor sequences come from a woman younger than 30 in good health.

The CDR3 here is CASSLAGTSYRNSYNEQFF. The CDR3 DNA reads TGTGCCAGCAGTCTCGCCGGGACTAGCTATAGGAACTCCTACAATGAGCAGTTCTTC. J is TRBJ2-1 and V is TRBV27, with 9 bases fitting TRBD2. This CDR3 is 19 amino acids long. Germline assignment: CDR1 MNHEY and CDR2 SMNVEV (reference sequence). The junction had 14 bases not matched to a gene; V was cut back by 5 bases and J by 0 bases.

A few counts support this clone. This chain uses TRBV27 with TRBJ2-6, with 7 positions matching TRBD1. V lost 3 bases, J lost 0 bases, and 14 bases stayed unmatched. CDR3 length equals 20 residues. The germline CDR1 and CDR2 sequences are MNHEY and SMNVEV (reference sequence). The CDR3 is CASSFDGKGARRSGANVLTF. The CDR3 nucleotides are TGTGCCAGCAGTTTTGATGGGAAGGGGGCGCGTCGCTCTGGGGCCAACGTCCTGACTTTC. Based on the CDR3 plus reference TRBV27 and TRBJ2-6, the full variable domain is EAQVTQNPRYLITVTGKKLTVTCSQNMNHEYMSWYRQDPGLGLRQIYYSMNVEVTDKGDVPEGYKVSRKEKRNFPLILESPSPNQTSLYFCASSFDGKGARRSGANVLTFGAGSRLTVL.

This clone has a handful of counts. The chain is built from TRBV7-8 and TRBJ1-5, with D perhaps TRBD1 (6 bases). CDR1 is SGHVS and CDR2 is FQNEAQ in the germline V gene. The germline V and J ends were trimmed by 3 bases and 7 bases, with 19 bases remaining between them. The CDR3 consists of 16 residues. CDR3 DNA sequence: TGTGCCAGCAGCTTTGCGGGGGGCGTATCGGGACAGCCCCAGCATTTT. This codes for CASSFAGGVSGQPQHF.

This chain links TRBV27 with TRBJ1-5; D ambiguous. This CDR3 contains 15 residues. Trimming took 2 bases from V and 3 from J, leaving 11 bases between them. Germline CDR1 MNHEY, CDR2 SMNVEV (reference sequence). CDR3: CASSLVPQANQPQHF. The CDR3 DNA is TGTGCCAGCAGTTTAGTCCCCCAGGCCAATCAGCCCCAGCATTTT.

A few counts support this clone. This chain connects TRBV28 to TRBJ2-1, with TRBD2 identical over 9 bases. This CDR3 has 17 amino acids. Germline trimming cut 0 bases from V and 5 bases from J; bases unmatched to any gene: 8. Germline V lookup: CDR1 MDHEN, CDR2 SYDVKM. The CDR3 DNA reads as TGTGCCAGCAGTTTATGGGGGCGGGAGGGCCCCCACAATGAGCAGTTCTTC. Protein sequence: CASSLWGREGPHNEQFF.

V and J are TRBV5-4 and TRBJ1-2; 7 nucleotides agree with TRBD1. Germline CDR1 SGHNT, CDR2 YYREEE (reference sequence). The CDR3 runs 14 residues. With V trimmed by 4 bases and J by 3 bases, 6 bases remained unmatched. CDR3 protein: CASSVGQPYYGYTF. Here the CDR3 DNA reads TGTGCCAGCAGCGTGGGACAGCCTTACTATGGCTACACCTTC. The full variable domain, rest sourced from reference TRBV5-4 and TRBJ1-2, is ETGVTQSPTHLIKTRGQQVTLRCSSQSGHNTVSWYQQALGQGPQFIFQYYREEENGRGNFPPRFSGLQFPNYSSELNVNALELDDSALYLCASSVGQPYYGYTFGSGTRLTVV.

The sample holds a few counts of this clone. The rearrangement uses TRBV9 and TRBJ1-2, with 8 bases matching TRBD1. Germline V lookup: CDR1 SGDLS, CDR2 YYNGEE. After removal of 2 bases from V and 5 bases from J, the junction contained 8 bases not matched to a gene. CDR3 length equals 15 residues. The CDR3: CASSVGDRSYYGYTF. CDR3 nucleotide sequence: TGTGCCAGCAGCGTCGGGGACAGGTCCTATTATGGCTACACCTTC.

This clone was observed a handful of times. At one of its ends the junction is not consistent with the germline gene, which may arise from a read error. The chain couples TRBV19 to TRBJ2-1; TRBD1 is a possible D gene (5 bases). Germline V gene data show CDR1 as LNHDA and CDR2 as SQIVND (reference sequence). The CDR3 covers 14 residues. CDR3 bases: TGTGCCAGTAGTGTAGACCATAGGGGCAATGAGCAGTTCTTC. This sequence encodes CASSVDHRGNEQFF.

A few counts support this clone. The rearrangement joins TRBV4-3 to TRBJ2-3; the D is unclear. The CDR3 length is 17 residues. Deletions cut 3 bases from V and 1 base from J, with 17 bases between. From germline, CDR1 is LGHNA and CDR2 YSLEER. CDR3 loop: CASSHFGADGGTDTQYF. CDR3 bases: TGCGCCAGCAGCCATTTTGGCGCAGATGGGGGCACAGATACGCAGTATTTT.

This clone was picked up a small number of times. The same CDR3 is also encoded by other DNA sequences in this sample. The chain recombines TRBV6-6 with TRBJ1-5; D remains unclear. This CDR3 comprises 11 residues. V lost 6 bases, J lost 5 bases, and 5 bases lay in between. Germline V gene data show CDR1 as MNHNY and CDR2 as SVGAGI (reference sequence). For the CDR3, the DNA is TGTGCCAGCAGCTCTGATCAGCCCCAGCATTTT. Translating it yields CASSSDQPQHF.

The rearrangement joins TRBV6-5 to TRBJ2-1, with D hard to call. Trimming left V 5 bases short and J 10 bases short, with 15 bases between. There are 13 residues in the CDR3. Germline CDR1 and CDR2: MNHEY and SVGAGI. CDR3 in DNA: TGTGCCAGCAGTGAAGTTTCTGCAGGAGAGCAGTTCTTC. It is translated as CASSEVSAGEQFF.

A few counts support this clone. The chain is built from TRBV7-9 and TRBJ2-5; D is unresolved. Germline CDR1 and CDR2: SEHNR and FQNEAQ (reference sequence). Between the trimmed V and J ends, which lost 5 bases and 1 base, there was a span of 5 bases. CDR3 length equals 12 residues. The CDR3 DNA reads as TGTGCCAGCAGCAGGGTCCAAGAGACCCAGTACTTC. It translates to CASSRVQETQYF.

V gene TRBV6-6 combines with J gene TRBJ2-7, with D maybe TRBD1 (5 bases). The germline gives CDR1 MNHNY, CDR2 SVGAGI (reference sequence). The V gene lost 2 bases and the J gene lost 9 bases, with 8 bases spanning the gap. The CDR3 is 11 residues long. The CDR3 nucleotides are TGTGCCAGCAGTTACGAAGGGGCGCAGTACTTC. It specifies CASSYEGAQYF.

This chain uses TRBV7-9 with TRBJ2-2; 9 bases match TRBD2. V lost 6 bases to trimming and J lost 5 bases; unmatched junction nucleotides: 7. The length of the CDR3 is 15 residues. Germline V gene sequence: CDR1 SEHNR, CDR2 FQNEAQ (reference sequence). CDR3 amino acids: CASRGGRGGTGELFF. DNA of the CDR3: TGTGCCAGCAGAGGCGGGAGGGGTGGAACCGGGGAGCTGTTTTTT.

The CDR3 loop reads CASSDLDRVGEQFF. The CDR3 bases are TGTGCCAGCAGTGATCTGGACAGGGTTGGAGAGCAGTTCTTC. V and J are TRBV25-1 and TRBJ2-1; 8 bases align to TRBD1. V was clipped by 3 bases and J by 10 bases; unmatched bases: 8. The germline V gene encodes CDR1 MGHDK and CDR2 SYGVNS. The CDR3 has 14 amino acids.

In this sample, this clone turned up many times. The rearrangement uses TRBV2 and TRBJ1-4; no reliable D call. Looked up from germline, CDR1 is SNHLY and CDR2 is FYNNEI. V shed 1 base and J shed 8 bases, with 8 bases lying between them. The CDR3 loop spans 13 amino acids. CDR3 coding DNA: TGTGCCAGCAGTGAAGTATTCCAGGAAAAACTGTTTTTT. This codes for CASSEVFQEKLFF.